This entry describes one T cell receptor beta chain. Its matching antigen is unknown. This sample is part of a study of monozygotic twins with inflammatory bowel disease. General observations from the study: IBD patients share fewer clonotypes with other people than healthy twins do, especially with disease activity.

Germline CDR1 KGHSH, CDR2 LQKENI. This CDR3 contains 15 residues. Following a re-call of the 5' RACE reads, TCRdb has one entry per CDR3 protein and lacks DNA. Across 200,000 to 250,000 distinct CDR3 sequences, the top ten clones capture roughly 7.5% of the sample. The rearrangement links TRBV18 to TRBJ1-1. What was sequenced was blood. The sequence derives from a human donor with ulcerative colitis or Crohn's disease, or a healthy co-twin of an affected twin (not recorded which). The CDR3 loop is CASSPMNNRNTEAFF.